The 31 T cell receptor beta chains given below trace back to one sample, sequenced in a study of a mutant IDH1 vaccine in newly diagnosed glioma. Profiling relied on immunoSEQ multiplex PCR, and the TCRdb table lists in-frame clones only, not all of them. The sample includes roughly 44,000 clones, about four fifths of them seen just once. Time point reported: week 35, safety follow-up. It was 300 ug of mutant IDH1 20-mer peptide that made up each vaccine dose, given with topical imiquimod. What these receptors recognize is not known. Sequences were derived from PBMCs, sampled from a glioma patient whose treatment included an IDH1 peptide vaccine. All receptors derive from a woman aged 40 to 50 with glioma. Some clones in this sample may be carry-over from other donors' samples.

The chain links TRBV27 to TRBJ2-6, with D unresolved. Germline V gene data show CDR1 as MNHEY and CDR2 as SMNVEV (reference sequence). Trimming stripped 3 bases from V and 1 base from J, with 10 bases between. This CDR3 is 16 amino acids long. The chain's CDR3 is CASSLVRGSGANVLTF. CDR3 in DNA: TGTGCCAGCAGTTTGGTACGTGGGTCTGGGGCCAACGTCCTGACTTTC.

This clone occurred once. The V gene is TRBV10-3, the J gene TRBJ1-3; possibly TRBD1 for D (5 bases). Germline values: CDR1 ENHRY, CDR2 SYGVKD. The V end lost 2 bases, the J end lost 1 base, and 12 bases lay between the germline ends. CDR3 length: 16 amino acids. The DNA for the CDR3 is TGTGCCATCAGTGAGACAGGAGAGACGTCTGGAAACACCATATATTTT. Its protein product is CAISETGETSGNTIYF.

The chain uses TRBV23-1 and TRBJ2-1, with TRBD2 as a possible D gene (6 bases). TRBV23-1 is an ORF, and what it does is uncertain. This CDR3 spans 16 amino acids. V gave up 0 bases and J gave up 6 bases, with 15 bases separating them. For the CDR3, the DNA is TGCGCCAGCAGTCAATCCCCTCCGACGGGGGTCAATGAGCAGTTCTTC. It specifies CASSQSPPTGVNEQFF.

The rearrangement uses TRBV27 and TRBJ2-6; D not resolved. The CDR3 is made up of 13 amino acids. Trimming shortened V by 2 bases and J by 2 bases, and 1 base separated the two germline ends. In germline, CDR1 is MNHEY, CDR2 SMNVEV (reference sequence). Here the CDR3 reads CASSLTGANVLTF. The CDR3 DNA follows: TGTGCCAGCAGTTTAACTGGGGCCAACGTCCTGACTTTC. Together with reference TRBV27 and TRBJ2-6, the CDR3 gives the full variable domain: EAQVTQNPRYLITVTGKKLTVTCSQNMNHEYMSWYRQDPGLGLRQIYYSMNVEVTDKGDVPEGYKVSRKEKRNFPLILESPSPNQTSLYFCASSLTGANVLTFGAGSRLTVL.

The J gene is TRBJ2-3, the V gene TRBV19; D is perhaps TRBD1 or TRBD2 (5 bases each). Germline CDR1 reads LNHDA; CDR2 reads SQIVND (reference sequence). This CDR3 has 12 residues. Trimming left V 6 bases short and J 3 bases short, with 7 bases between. CDR3 protein: CASRGETDTQYF. The CDR3 DNA follows: TGTGCCAGTAGAGGGGAGACAGATACGCAGTATTTT.

This clone was picked up a small number of times. The gene calls are TRBV7-4 and TRBJ1-3; D perhaps matches TRBD1 (6 bases). CDR3 length: 16 amino acids. Trimming pared 1 base from V and 4 bases from J, leaving 14 bases between. Germline values: CDR1 SGHVT, CDR2 SQSDAQ. The CDR3 sequence is CASSLVRGSCGNTIYF. The CDR3, as DNA: TGTGCCAGCAGCTTAGTCAGGGGAAGCTGCGGAAACACCATATATTTT.

The rearrangement joins TRBV27 to TRBJ2-7; 13 bases line up with TRBD2. Germline loops: CDR1 MNHEY, CDR2 SMNVEV (reference sequence). This CDR3 is built from 16 residues. The trim removed 7 bases at V and 7 bases at J, leaving 13 bases unmatched. The CDR3 nucleotides are TGTGCCAGCACCCTAAGAGGACTAGCGGGAGTCGAAGAGCAGTACTTC. This sequence encodes CASTLRGLAGVEEQYF.

The chain uses TRBV9 and TRBJ2-2; D not resolved. CDR3 length: 12 amino acids. Per germline, CDR1 SGDLS and CDR2 YYNGEE. Trimming took 0 bases from V and 7 from J, leaving 4 bases between them. The CDR3 region has the DNA TGTGCCAGCAGCGTAGGCTACGGGGAGCTGTTTTTT. Its translation: CASSVGYGELFF.

This chain links TRBV14 with TRBJ2-1; D gene unclear. V was pared by 0 bases and J by 6 bases, with 12 bases between. CDR3 length: 15 residues. Germline CDR1 reads SGHDN; CDR2 reads FVKESK. CDR3 coding DNA: TGTGCCAGCAGCCAAGATCTGCGGACGGTCAATGAGCAGTTCTTC. Protein: CASSQDLRTVNEQFF.

CDR3 amino acids: CASSFGRRRAYEQYF. The CDR3 DNA reads as TGTGCCAGCAGCTTTGGCAGGAGGAGGGCCTACGAGCAGTACTTC. The chain is built from TRBV7-2 and TRBJ2-7; D is perhaps TRBD2 (6 bases). Germline loops: CDR1 SGHTA, CDR2 FQGNSA. The CDR3 runs to 15 residues. V was pared by 3 bases and J by 2 bases, with 14 bases between.

The chain joins TRBV19 to TRBJ1-4; D is possibly TRBD1 (5 bases). Per germline, CDR1 LNHDA and CDR2 SQIVND (reference sequence). Trimming left V 7 bases short and J 7 bases short, with 16 bases between. The CDR3 spans 14 residues. The DNA of the CDR3 is TGTGCCAGTAAGCGCCCGGGGGAAGGTGAAAAACTGTTTTTT. Protein sequence: CASKRPGEGEKLFF.

The chain employs TRBV19 and TRBJ1-1, with D perhaps TRBD1 (5 bases). CDR1 is LNHDA and CDR2 is SQIVND in the germline V gene (reference sequence). The CDR3 length is 16 residues. V was shortened by 5 bases and J by 4 bases, with 20 bases between the two germline ends. DNA of the CDR3: TGTGCCAGTAGTCCACGGGACGGCGTCGGGGTCACTGAAGCTTTCTTT. It specifies CASSPRDGVGVTEAFF.

V usage is TRBV10-1 and J usage is TRBJ2-1; D gene ambiguous. CDR1 and CDR2 from the germline V gene are WNHNN and SYGVQD (reference sequence). The CDR3 sequence is 14 residues long. V lost 8 bases and J lost 7, with 18 bases in between. CDR3 in amino acids: CASRTSMWANEQFF. CDR3 in DNA: TGCGCCAGCCGAACAAGCATGTGGGCTAATGAGCAGTTCTTC.

The chain links TRBV5-1 to TRBJ2-7, with 9 bases matching TRBD1. Losses at the gene ends were 3 bases for V and 6 bases for J; bases not matched to a gene: 7. Germline CDR1 is SGHRS and CDR2 is YFSETQ. This CDR3 is 14 amino acids long. The CDR3 coding sequence is TGCGCCAGCAGCTACCAGGACAGGGGAGGCGAGCAGTACTTC. Protein product: CASSYQDRGGEQYF.

CDR3 coding DNA: TGTGCCAGCAGCGTATTGGACAGACTAGTTGGCAGCGAGCAGTACTTC. Translated, it gives CASSVLDRLVGSEQYF. The rearrangement links TRBV9 to TRBJ2-7; D possibly uses TRBD1 or TRBD2 (6 bases each). Trimming cost V 1 base and J 6 bases, with 20 bases left between them. The CDR3 consists of 16 residues. Per germline, CDR1 SGDLS and CDR2 YYNGEE.

This chain connects TRBV28 to TRBJ2-7; a weak D match, TRBD1 (6 bases). The CDR3 runs 16 residues. Between the trimmed V and J ends, which lost 5 bases and 3 bases, there was a span of 20 bases. Germline V lookup: CDR1 MDHEN, CDR2 SYDVKM. This CDR3 is CASSKTGDRTYYEQYF. CDR3 DNA sequence: TGTGCCAGCAGTAAGACAGGTGACAGGACATACTACGAGCAGTACTTC.

This sequence joins TRBV4-2 and TRBJ2-5; D tentatively reads TRBD1 or TRBD2 (5 bases each). The CDR3 totals 19 residues. Trimming left V 4 bases short and J 1 base short, with 25 bases between. The germline V gene encodes CDR1 LGHNA and CDR2 YNFKEQ. The CDR3 DNA sequence: TGTGCCAGCAGCCCCTTGGGGGATCCCTCGCTAGCACCCCAAGAGACCCAGTACTTC. Protein: CASSPLGDPSLAPQETQYF.

The J gene is TRBJ2-5, the V gene TRBV19; D remains unclear. Germline V gives CDR1 LNHDA, CDR2 SQIVND (reference sequence). The CDR3 covers 13 residues. With 5 bases removed from V and 9 bases from J, the gap between germline ends came to 16 bases. CDR3: CASSSTNHAAQYF. The CDR3 bases are TGTGCCAGTAGTTCCACAAACCACGCGGCCCAGTACTTC.

The chain has TRBV6-5 and TRBJ2-5; a possible D gene is TRBD2 (6 bases). The CDR3 runs 12 residues. Trimming took off 7 bases at V and 7 bases at J, with 13 bases between the two ends. Germline-derived CDR1 and CDR2 are MNHEY and SVGAGI. The CDR3 region has the DNA TGTGCCAGCAAGGAGGGGTTGGGGACCCAGTACTTC. Protein product: CASKEGLGTQYF.

This chain uses TRBV25-1 with TRBJ2-2; TRBD2 agrees at 9 bases. The CDR3 loop spans 15 amino acids. CDR1 and CDR2 (germline): MGHDK, SYGVNS. The V segment lost 4 bases and the J segment 3 bases; nucleotides outside the gene matches: 3. The CDR3 reads CASSGRLADTGELFF. The DNA of the CDR3 is TGTGCCAGCAGTGGGAGACTAGCGGACACCGGGGAGCTGTTTTTT.

This clone was observed a few times. The chain combines TRBV5-5 with TRBJ1-1, with a possible D match to TRBD1 (5 bases). Germline V lookup: CDR1 SGHKS, CDR2 YYEKEE (reference sequence). There are 13 residues in the CDR3. Trimming left V 4 bases short and J 7 bases short, with 14 bases between. The CDR3 is CASSPPMGGEAFF. The CDR3 DNA follows: TGTGCCAGCAGCCCCCCGATGGGGGGTGAAGCTTTCTTT.

This clone was found once. As DNA, the CDR3 is TGTGCCAGCAGTGAACGGGGTGGGGGCACAGATACGCAGTATTTT. Amino acid sequence: CASSERGGGTDTQYF. The gene calls are TRBV2 and TRBJ2-3; perhaps TRBD2 as D (5 bases). The V end was cut by 2 bases, the J end by 1 base, with 10 bases between. The CDR3 runs 15 residues. CDR1 and CDR2 (germline): SNHLY, FYNNEI.

A remark on this clone: The sample carries other DNA sequences with the same CDR3. The J gene is TRBJ1-1, the V gene TRBV29-1, with D perhaps matching TRBD1 (5 bases). Germline CDR1 SQVTM, CDR2 ANQGSEA. This CDR3 spans 13 amino acids. Trimming left V 6 bases short and J 0 bases short, with 11 bases between. The CDR3: CSVAAGLNTEAFF. Written as DNA, the CDR3 is TGCAGCGTCGCCGCGGGGCTGAACACTGAAGCTTTCTTT.

The chain links TRBV7-9 to TRBJ2-3; TRBD2 matches at 10 bases. The CDR3 is 15 residues long. Germline CDR1 SEHNR, CDR2 FQNEAQ (reference sequence). V dropped 8 bases and J dropped 4; count of bases not matched to a gene: 9. The CDR3 loop is CASGGAGGSSDTQYF. The DNA of the CDR3 is TGTGCCAGCGGGGGAGCGGGAGGGTCTTCAGATACGCAGTATTTT. The full variable domain, rest sourced from reference TRBV7-9 and TRBJ2-3, is DTGVSQNPRHKITKRGQNVTFRCDPISEHNRLYWYRQTLGQGPEFLTYFQNEAQLEKSRLLSDRFSAERPKGSFSTLEIQRTEQGDSAMYLCASGGAGGSSDTQYFGPGTRLTVL.

The V call is TRBV4-2, the J call TRBJ1-1, with D possibly matching TRBD1 (6 bases). CDR3 length: 17 residues. Trimming took off 0 bases at V and 1 base at J, with 15 bases between the two ends. Germline CDR1 LGHNA, CDR2 YNFKEQ. The CDR3: CASSQDGGPIWNTEAFF. CDR3 DNA: TGTGCCAGCAGCCAAGATGGGGGGCCCATATGGAACACTGAAGCTTTCTTT.

The J gene is TRBJ2-4, the V gene TRBV6-5, with 9 bases identical to TRBD2. This CDR3 has 15 amino acids. Germline V gene data show CDR1 as MNHEY and CDR2 as SVGAGI. The J segment lost 5 bases and the V segment lost 4 bases, leaving 6 bases of the junction unmatched. The CDR3, as DNA: TGTGCCAGCAGTTTAAGCGGGAGGCCAGAAAACATTCAGTACTTC. This codes for CASSLSGRPENIQYF.

By share of the sample, this clone is medium-sized. This CDR3 is CASAGRVTGELFF. In DNA form, the CDR3 reads TGTGCCAGCGCCGGGAGGGTAACCGGGGAGCTGTTTTTT. The chain links TRBV6-5 to TRBJ2-2, with TRBD2 matching over 8 bases. The CDR3 contains 13 residues. Trimming cost V 8 bases and J 5 bases; bases outside gene matches: 4. Germline CDR1 reads MNHEY; CDR2 reads SVGAGI.

The chain has TRBV19 and TRBJ1-2, with D unclear. CDR3 length equals 15 residues. Germline CDR1 LNHDA, CDR2 SQIVND (reference sequence). V lost 3 bases and J 0 bases, leaving 11 bases between the germline ends. CDR3 coding DNA: TGTGCCAGTAGTATGCTAACGGATTCTAACTATGGCTACACCTTC. Residues: CASSMLTDSNYGYTF.

The CDR3 nucleotides are TGTGCCAGCAGCTCCCCGGGACAGGGGAACGAAAAACTGTTTTTT. Amino acid sequence: CASSSPGQGNEKLFF. The chain recombines TRBV6-6 with TRBJ1-4; 10 positions agree with TRBD1. CDR1 and CDR2 (germline): MNHNY, SVGAGI (reference sequence). With 6 bases clipped from V and 8 bases from J, the junction kept 9 bases outside the gene matches. This CDR3 has 15 amino acids.

This clone was recorded once. The chain carries TRBV29-1 and TRBJ1-3; no clear D gene. V lost 4 bases to trimming and J lost 1 base, with 5 bases between them. The CDR3 consists of 12 residues. CDR1 is SQVTM and CDR2 is ANQGSEA in the germline V gene. CDR3 protein: CSVAKSGNTIYF. The DNA of the CDR3 is TGCAGCGTTGCTAAATCTGGAAACACCATATATTTT. Full variable domain (outside the CDR3, taken from reference TRBV29-1 and TRBJ1-3): SAVISQKPSRDICQRGTSLTIQCQVDSQVTMMFWYRQQPGQSLTLIATANQGSEATYESGFVIDKFPISRPNLTFSTLTVSNMSPEDSSIYLCSVAKSGNTIYFGEGSWLTVV.

Only one count was recorded for this clone. The V gene is TRBV9, the J gene TRBJ2-2, with D possibly called TRBD1 or TRBD2 (5 bases each). Trimming pared 0 bases from V and 5 bases from J, leaving 11 bases between. CDR3 size: 15 residues. In germline, CDR1 is SGDLS, CDR2 YYNGEE. This CDR3 is CASSVGGLATGELFF. CDR3 nucleotides: TGTGCCAGCAGCGTAGGGGGGTTGGCGACCGGGGAGCTGTTTTTT.